This TCR beta chain appears in the sequencing data of a study of lymphopenia after photon versus proton radiotherapy. General study points: After the lymphocyte nadir, photon-treated repertoires showed oligoclonal expansion, especially of CD8+ Temra cells. Post-nadir TCR diversity decline inversely tracked overall survival among those who died. Better survival with proton therapy was suggested as possible, not demonstrated. Photon-treated patients lost naive T cells and TCR diversity; proton-treated stayed stable.

Trimming cost V 2 bases and J 15 bases; bases outside gene matches: 13. CDR1 SGHVS and CDR2 FQNEAQ come from the germline V gene. The CDR3 covers 15 residues. The method was immunoSEQ multiplex PCR; TCRdb's version includes in-frame clones alone and lacks a portion of them. The data show around 59,000 clones, roughly 84% seen once. This clone was counted a single time. Its antigen is currently unknown. The rearrangement links TRBV7-8 to TRBJ2-1, with TRBD2 matching 10 bases. This receptor was identified in a man in his fifties or sixties with pancreatic cancer. The sequenced sample was peripheral blood, obtained from a patient treated with proton-based radiotherapy. The CDR3 sequence: CASSLIGLADSKAFF. The DNA for the CDR3 is TGTGCCAGCAGCTTAATCGGACTAGCGGATTCAAAGGCGTTCTTC.